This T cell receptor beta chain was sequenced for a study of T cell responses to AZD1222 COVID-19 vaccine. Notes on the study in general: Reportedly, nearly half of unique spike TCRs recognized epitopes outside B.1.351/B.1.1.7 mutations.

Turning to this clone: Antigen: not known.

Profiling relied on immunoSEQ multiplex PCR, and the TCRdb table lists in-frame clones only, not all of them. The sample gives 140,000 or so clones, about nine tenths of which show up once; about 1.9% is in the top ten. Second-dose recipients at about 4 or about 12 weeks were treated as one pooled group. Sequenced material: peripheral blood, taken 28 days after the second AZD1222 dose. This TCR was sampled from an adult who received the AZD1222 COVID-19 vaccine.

CDR3 amino acids: CATSRARTSGSREQYF. The CDR3 DNA sequence: TGTGCCACCAGCAGAGCCCGGACTAGCGGGAGTCGAGAGCAGTACTTC. V gene TRBV15 combines with J gene TRBJ2-7; 13 bases line up with TRBD2. The CDR3 contains 16 residues. V lost 1 base to trimming and J lost 7 bases; unmatched junction nucleotides: 7. CDR1 is LNHNV and CDR2 is YYDKDF in the germline V gene (reference sequence).